The T cell receptor beta chain described here comes from a study of post-analysis software for immune sequencing data. General observations from the study: With F measure, samples from one preparation batch clustered together strongly. There was significantly lower normalized Chao1 diversity in multiple sclerosis patients than in controls.

Ten or more counts support this clonotype. Its target is not known. Every TCR beta cDNA library bore unique molecular identifiers. T cells, about 0.9 to 10 million of them, yielded some 500,000 cDNA molecules. TCRdb reanalysed the PCR reads using MiXCR and keeps one entry per CDR3 protein. The table lists under 200,000 distinct CDR3 sequences, over 25% of them singletons. Material for sequencing was blood. The clonotype originates from a girl aged 2 to 17 with multiple sclerosis.

Written as DNA, the CDR3 is TGTGCCAGCAATATCCAGTACGGCTCCTACAATGAGCAGTTCTTC. This gives the protein CASNIQYGSYNEQFF. The chain uses TRBV6-1 and TRBJ2-1; D not resolved. Trimming removed 7 bases at V and 0 bases at J, with 13 bases between. This CDR3 region has 15 residues. Germline values: CDR1 MNHNS, CDR2 SASEGT.